The source of this TCR beta chain is a study of long-term antiretroviral therapy in people with HIV. Study-wide points: Gathering of blood took place between the mid-2000s and the late 2010s, possibly under older ART regimens.

An immunoSEQ assay, version v3.0, was performed at survey level. Assay: immunoSEQ multiplex PCR; the TCRdb copy retains only in-frame clones and omits some. The table includes roughly 28,000 clones, less than 85% detected once. Of note for this clone: Its antigen is not known.

The CDR3 covers 16 residues. Trimming left V 0 bases short and J 0 bases short, with 9 bases between. Germline CDR1 LGHNA, CDR2 YSLEER. This rearrangement joins TRBV4-3 to TRBJ1-3; D remains ambiguous. This clonotype originated in a man aged 35 to 55 with HIV. Specimen: unsorted PBMCs, collected 0.3 years after starting antiretroviral therapy. CDR3 in amino acids: CASSQDIAHSGNTIYF. The CDR3 nucleotides read TGCGCCAGCAGCCAAGATATTGCACACTCTGGAAACACCATATATTTT.